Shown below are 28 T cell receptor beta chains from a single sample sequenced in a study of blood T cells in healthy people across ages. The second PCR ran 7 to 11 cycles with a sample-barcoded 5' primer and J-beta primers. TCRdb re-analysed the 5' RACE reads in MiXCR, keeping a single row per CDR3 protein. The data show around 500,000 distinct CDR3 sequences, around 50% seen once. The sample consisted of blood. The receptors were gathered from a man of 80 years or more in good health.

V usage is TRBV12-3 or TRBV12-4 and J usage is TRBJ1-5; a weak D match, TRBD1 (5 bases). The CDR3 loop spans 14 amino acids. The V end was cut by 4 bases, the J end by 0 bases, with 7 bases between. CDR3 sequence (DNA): TGTGCCAGCAGTTCTGACAGTAGCAATCAGCCCCAGCATTTT. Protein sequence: CASSSDSSNQPQHF.

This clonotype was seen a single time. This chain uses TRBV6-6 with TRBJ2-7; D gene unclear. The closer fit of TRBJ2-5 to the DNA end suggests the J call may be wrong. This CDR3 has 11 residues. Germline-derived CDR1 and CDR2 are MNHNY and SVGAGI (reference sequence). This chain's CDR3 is CASSAIGTQYF. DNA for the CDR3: TGTGCCAGCAGTGCCATCGGGACCCAGTACTTC.

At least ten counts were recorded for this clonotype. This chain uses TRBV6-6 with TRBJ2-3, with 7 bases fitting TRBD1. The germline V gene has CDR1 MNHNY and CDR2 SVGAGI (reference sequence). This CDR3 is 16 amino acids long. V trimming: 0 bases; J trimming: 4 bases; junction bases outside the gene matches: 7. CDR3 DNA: TGTGCCAGCAGTTACTCGAGGGACAGCCAAGCAGATACGCAGTATTTT. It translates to CASSYSRDSQADTQYF.

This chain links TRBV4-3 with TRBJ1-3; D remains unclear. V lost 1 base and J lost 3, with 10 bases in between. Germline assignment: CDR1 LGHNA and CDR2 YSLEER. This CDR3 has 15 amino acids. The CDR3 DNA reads TGCGCCAGCAGCCAAGGGTCCGGAGGTGGAAACACCATATATTTT. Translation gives CASSQGSGGGNTIYF.

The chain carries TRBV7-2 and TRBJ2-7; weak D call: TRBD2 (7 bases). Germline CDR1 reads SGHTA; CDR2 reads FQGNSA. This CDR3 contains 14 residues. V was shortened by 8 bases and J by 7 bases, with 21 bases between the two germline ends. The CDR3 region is CASRRPGEGNEQYF. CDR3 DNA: TGTGCCAGCCGCAGACCAGGGGAGGGGAATGAGCAGTACTTC.

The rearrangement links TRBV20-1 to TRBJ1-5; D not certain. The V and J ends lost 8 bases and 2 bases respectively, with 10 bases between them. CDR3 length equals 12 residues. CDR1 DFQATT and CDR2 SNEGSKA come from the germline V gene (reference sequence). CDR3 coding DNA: TGCAGTCAACAGAGGGGCAATCAGCCCCAGCATTTT. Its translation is CSQQRGNQPQHF.

The CDR3 nucleotides read TGTGCCAGCAGCAAGACAGGGGGCGGGGGGGGCAATGAGCAGTTCTTC. Translating it yields CASSKTGGGGGNEQFF. The chain has TRBV11-1 and TRBJ2-1, with a possible D match to TRBD1 (10 bases). This CDR3 has 16 amino acids. V dropped 5 bases and J dropped 6 bases, with 20 bases sitting between them. CDR1 and CDR2 from the germline V gene are SGHAT and FQDESV (reference sequence).

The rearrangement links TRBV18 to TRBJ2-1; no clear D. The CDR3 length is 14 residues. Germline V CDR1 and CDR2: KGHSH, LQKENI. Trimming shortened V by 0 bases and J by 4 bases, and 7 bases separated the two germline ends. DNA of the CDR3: TGTGCCAGCTCACCACCGCCAGCGTACAATGAGCAGTTCTTC. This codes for CASSPPPAYNEQFF.

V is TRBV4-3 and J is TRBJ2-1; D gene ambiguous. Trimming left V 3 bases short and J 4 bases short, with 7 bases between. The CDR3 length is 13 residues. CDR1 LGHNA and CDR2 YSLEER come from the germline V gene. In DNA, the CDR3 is TGCGCCAGCAGCCAGACTGAATACAATGAGCAGTTCTTC. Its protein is CASSQTEYNEQFF.

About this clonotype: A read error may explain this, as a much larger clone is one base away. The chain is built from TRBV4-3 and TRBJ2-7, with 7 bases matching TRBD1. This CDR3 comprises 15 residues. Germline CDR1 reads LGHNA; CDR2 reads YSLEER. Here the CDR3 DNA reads TGCGCCAGCAGTCGAGGACAGGCAAGCTCCTGCGAGCAGTACTTC. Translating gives CASSRGQASSCEQYF.

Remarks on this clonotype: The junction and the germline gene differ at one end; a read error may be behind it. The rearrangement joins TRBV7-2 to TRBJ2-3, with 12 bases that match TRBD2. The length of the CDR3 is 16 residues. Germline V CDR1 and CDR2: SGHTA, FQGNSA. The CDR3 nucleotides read TGTGCCGGCAGCCTACGACTAGCGGGAGGCACAGATACGCAGTATTTT. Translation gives CAGSLRLAGGTDTQYF.

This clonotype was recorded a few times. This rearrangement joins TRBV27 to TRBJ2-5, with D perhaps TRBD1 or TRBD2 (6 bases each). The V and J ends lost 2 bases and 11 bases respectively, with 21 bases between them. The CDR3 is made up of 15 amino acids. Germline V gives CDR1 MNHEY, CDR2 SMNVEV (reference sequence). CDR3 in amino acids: CASSLGTSGASEQYF. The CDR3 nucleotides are TGTGCCAGCAGTTTAGGGACATCGGGGGCTTCAGAGCAGTACTTC.

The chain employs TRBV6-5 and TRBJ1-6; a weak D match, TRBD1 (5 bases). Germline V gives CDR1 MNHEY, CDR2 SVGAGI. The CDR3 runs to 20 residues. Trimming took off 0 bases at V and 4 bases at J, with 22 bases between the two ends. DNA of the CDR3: TGTGCCAGCAGTTACTCCCGACCCGGTAGGGGACGAGAATATAATTCACCCCTCCACTTT. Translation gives CASSYSRPGRGREYNSPLHF.

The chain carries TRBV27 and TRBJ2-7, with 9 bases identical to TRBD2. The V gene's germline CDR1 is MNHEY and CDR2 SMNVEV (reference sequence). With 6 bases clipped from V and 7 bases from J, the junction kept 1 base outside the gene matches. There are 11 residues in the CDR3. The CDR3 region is CASRGLAEQYF. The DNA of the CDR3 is TGTGCCAGCAGGGGACTAGCAGAGCAGTACTTC.

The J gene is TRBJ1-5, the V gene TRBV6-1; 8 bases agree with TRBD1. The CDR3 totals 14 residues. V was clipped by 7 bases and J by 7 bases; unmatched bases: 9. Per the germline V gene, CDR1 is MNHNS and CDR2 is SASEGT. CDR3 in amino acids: CASIGQGSGQPQHF. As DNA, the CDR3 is TGTGCCAGCATCGGACAGGGCAGCGGGCAGCCCCAGCATTTT.

The CDR3: CSARIQRPTDTQYF. Here the CDR3 DNA reads TGCAGTGCTAGAATCCAGCGGCCCACAGATACGCAGTATTTT. V gene TRBV20-1 combines with J gene TRBJ2-3, with D possibly being TRBD2 (5 bases). Trimming cost V 2 bases and J 2 bases, with 11 bases left between them. The germline gives CDR1 DFQATT, CDR2 SNEGSKA (reference sequence). This CDR3 is built from 14 residues.

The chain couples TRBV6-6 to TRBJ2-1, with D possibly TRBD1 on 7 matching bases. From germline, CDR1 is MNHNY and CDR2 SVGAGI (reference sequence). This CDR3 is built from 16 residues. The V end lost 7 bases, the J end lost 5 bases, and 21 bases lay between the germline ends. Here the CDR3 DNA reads TGTGCCAGCAACACCAGGGGGGTTGCGTGGGACAATGAGCAGTTCTTC. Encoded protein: CASNTRGVAWDNEQFF.

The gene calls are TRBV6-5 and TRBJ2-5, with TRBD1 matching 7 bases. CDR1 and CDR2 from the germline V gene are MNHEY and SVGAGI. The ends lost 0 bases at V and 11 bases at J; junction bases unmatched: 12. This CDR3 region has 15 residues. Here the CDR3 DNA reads TGTGCCAGCAGTTACTCTGCCGGGACAGTATCAGAACAGTACTTC. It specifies CASSYSAGTVSEQYF.

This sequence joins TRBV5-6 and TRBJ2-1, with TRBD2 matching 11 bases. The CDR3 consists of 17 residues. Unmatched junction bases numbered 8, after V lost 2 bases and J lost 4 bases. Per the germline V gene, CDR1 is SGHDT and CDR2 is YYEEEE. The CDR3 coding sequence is TGTGCCAGCAGCTTTCTAGGCCTAGCGGGAGGTTACAATGAGCAGTTCTTC. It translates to CASSFLGLAGGYNEQFF.

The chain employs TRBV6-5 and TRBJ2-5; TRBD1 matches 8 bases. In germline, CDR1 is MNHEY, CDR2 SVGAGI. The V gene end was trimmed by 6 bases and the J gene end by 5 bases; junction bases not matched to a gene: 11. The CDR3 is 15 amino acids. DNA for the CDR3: TGTGCCAGCAGCATATCTCAGGGGGCGCGGGAGACCCAGTACTTC. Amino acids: CASSISQGARETQYF.

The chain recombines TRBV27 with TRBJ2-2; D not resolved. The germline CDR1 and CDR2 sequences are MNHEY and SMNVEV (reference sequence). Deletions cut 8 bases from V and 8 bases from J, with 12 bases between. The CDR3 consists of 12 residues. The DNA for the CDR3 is TGTGCCAGCCGGGCTCCCCCGGGGGAGCTGTTTTTT. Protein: CASRAPPGELFF.

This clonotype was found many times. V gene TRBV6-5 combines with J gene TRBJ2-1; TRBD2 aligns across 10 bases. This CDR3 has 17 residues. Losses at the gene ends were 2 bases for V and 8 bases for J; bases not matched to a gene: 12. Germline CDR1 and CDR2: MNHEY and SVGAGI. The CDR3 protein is CASSYGFSASGRDEQFF. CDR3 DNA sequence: TGTGCCAGCAGTTACGGATTTTCGGCTAGCGGGAGAGATGAGCAGTTCTTC.

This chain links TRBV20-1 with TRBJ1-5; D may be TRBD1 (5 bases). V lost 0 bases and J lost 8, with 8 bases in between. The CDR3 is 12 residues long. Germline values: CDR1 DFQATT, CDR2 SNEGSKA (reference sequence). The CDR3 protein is CSARDPGEPQHF. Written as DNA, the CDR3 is TGCAGTGCTAGAGATCCGGGGGAGCCCCAGCATTTT.

The CDR3 is CSVELLADYTGELFF. In DNA, the CDR3 is TGCAGCGTTGAACTACTAGCGGATTACACCGGGGAGCTGTTTTTT. The chain couples TRBV29-1 to TRBJ2-2; 8 bases agree with TRBD2. CDR1 is SQVTM, CDR2 ANQGSEA, per germline. V lost 2 bases, J lost 3 bases, and 5 bases stayed unmatched. The length of the CDR3 is 15 residues.

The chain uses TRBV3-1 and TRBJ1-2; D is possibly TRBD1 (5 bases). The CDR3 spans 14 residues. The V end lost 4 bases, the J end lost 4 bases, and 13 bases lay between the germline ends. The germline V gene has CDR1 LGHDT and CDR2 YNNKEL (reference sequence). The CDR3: CASSPRQSPYGYTF. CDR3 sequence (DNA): TGTGCCAGCAGCCCACGACAGTCTCCCTATGGCTACACCTTC.

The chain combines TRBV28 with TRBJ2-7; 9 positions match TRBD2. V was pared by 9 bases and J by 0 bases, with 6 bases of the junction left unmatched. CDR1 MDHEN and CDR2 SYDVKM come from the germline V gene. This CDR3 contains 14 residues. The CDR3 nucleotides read TGTGCCAGGACCAGGACTAGCGACTCCTACGAGCAGTACTTC. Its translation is CARTRTSDSYEQYF.

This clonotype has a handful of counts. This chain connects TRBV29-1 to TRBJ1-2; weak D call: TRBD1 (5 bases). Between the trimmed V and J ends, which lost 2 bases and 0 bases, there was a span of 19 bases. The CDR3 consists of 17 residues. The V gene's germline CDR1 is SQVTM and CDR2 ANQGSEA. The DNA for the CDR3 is TGCAGCGTTGAAAAGGGAGGGGCCCCAATACCTAACTATGGCTACACCTTC. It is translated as CSVEKGGAPIPNYGYTF. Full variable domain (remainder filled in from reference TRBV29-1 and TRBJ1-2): SAVISQKPSRDICQRGTSLTIQCQVDSQVTMMFWYRQQPGQSLTLIATANQGSEATYESGFVIDKFPISRPNLTFSTLTVSNMSPEDSSIYLCSVEKGGAPIPNYGYTFGSGTRLTVV.

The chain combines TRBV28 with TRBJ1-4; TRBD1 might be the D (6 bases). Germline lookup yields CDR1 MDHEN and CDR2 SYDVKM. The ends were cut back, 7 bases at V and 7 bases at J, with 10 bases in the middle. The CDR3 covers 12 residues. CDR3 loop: CASTGVGEKLFF. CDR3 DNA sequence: TGTGCCAGCACAGGGGTAGGTGAAAAACTGTTTTTT.